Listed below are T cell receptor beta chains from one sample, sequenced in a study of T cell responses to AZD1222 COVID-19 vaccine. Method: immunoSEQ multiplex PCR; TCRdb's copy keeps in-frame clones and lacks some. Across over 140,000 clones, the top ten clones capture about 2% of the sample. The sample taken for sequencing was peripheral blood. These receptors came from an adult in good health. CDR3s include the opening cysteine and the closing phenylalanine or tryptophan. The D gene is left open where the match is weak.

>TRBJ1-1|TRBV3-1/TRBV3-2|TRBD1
TGTGCCAGCAGCCTCGGACAGGTTACTGAAGCTTTCTTT
CASSLGQVTEAFF
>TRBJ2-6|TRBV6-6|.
TGTGCCAGCAGTTATGAGGGGCAGGGGGCCAACGTCCTGACTTTC
CASSYEGQGANVLTF
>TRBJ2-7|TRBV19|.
TGTGCCAGTAGTCCAGGGCAGGTGAACGAGCAGTACTTC
CASSPGQVNEQYF
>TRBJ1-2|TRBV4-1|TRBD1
TGCGCCAGCAGCCAACCGACAGGGGGCTATGGCTACACCTTC
CASSQPTGGYGYTF
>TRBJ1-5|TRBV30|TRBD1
TGTGCCTGGAGCCTAAACAGGGGAGAGCCCCAGCATTTT
CAWSLNRGEPQHF
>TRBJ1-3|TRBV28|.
TGTGCCAGCAGTATCCCCCGGGGGAGGTCTGGAAACACCATATATTTT
CASSIPRGRSGNTIYF
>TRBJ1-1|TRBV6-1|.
TGTGCCAGCAGTGCCTGGGACGGCAGGATAAACACTGAAGCTTTCTTT
CASSAWDGRINTEAFF
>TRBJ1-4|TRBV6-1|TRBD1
TGTGCCAGCAGTGAACTCTGGCAGGGGGCGAAAAAACTGTTTTTT
CASSELWQGAKKLFF
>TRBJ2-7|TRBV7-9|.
TGTGCCAGCAGCGCCTCCTCCTACGAGCAGTACTTC
CASSASSYEQYF
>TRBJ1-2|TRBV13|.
TGTGCCAGCAGAGCAGGGGTAGGCTACACCTTC
CASRAGVGYTF
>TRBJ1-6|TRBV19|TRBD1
TGTGCCAGTAGTGGGACAGGGAGTTTTTCCTATAATTCACCCCTCCACTTT
CASSGTGSFSYNSPLHF
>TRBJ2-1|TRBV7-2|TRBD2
TGTGCCAGCAGCAAACACGGGGGGTATGAGCAGTTCTTC
CASSKHGGYEQFF
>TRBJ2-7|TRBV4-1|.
TGCGCCAGCAGCCACGAAGCGATGGGGTCTTCAGGCGAGCAGTACTTC
CASSHEAMGSSGEQYF
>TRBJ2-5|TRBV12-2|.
TGTGCAAGTCGACCCGGGGTCTGGGAGACCCAGTACTTC
CASRPGVWETQYF
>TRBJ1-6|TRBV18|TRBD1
TGTGCCAGCTCACCCCGGGACAGGGGGCAAAATTCACCCCTCCACTTT
CASSPRDRGQNSPLHF
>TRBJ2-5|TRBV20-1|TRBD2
TGCAGTGCTAGTTATGCGGGGGGTTACCAAGAGACCCAGTACTTC
CSASYAGGYQETQYF
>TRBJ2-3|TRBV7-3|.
TGTGCCAGCAGCCCCCTGGGGACGGCAGATACGCAGTATTTT
CASSPLGTADTQYF
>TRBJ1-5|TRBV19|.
TGTGCCAGTAGTAACATCTATCAGCCCCAGCATTTT
CASSNIYQPQHF
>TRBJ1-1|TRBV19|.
TGTGCCAGTAGTATGGGCAGGGACACTGAAGCTTTCTTT
CASSMGRDTEAFF
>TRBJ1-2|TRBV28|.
TGTGCCAGCAGTTCCCGGAGCTATGGCTACACCTTC
CASSSRSYGYTF
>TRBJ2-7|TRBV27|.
TGTGCCAGCAGTTTGGGGGGACCCGACTACGAGCAGTACTTC
CASSLGGPDYEQYF
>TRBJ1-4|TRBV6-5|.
TGTGCCAGTATGCTAGGTCCGGATGAAAAACTGTTTTTT
CASMLGPDEKLFF
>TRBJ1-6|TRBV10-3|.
TGTGCCATCAGTGAGTCGAACAGCGTGAATTCACCCCTCCACTTT
CAISESNSVNSPLHF
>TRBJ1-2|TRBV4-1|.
TGCGCCAGCAGCCAGGGAAGCCCAAGGCAGGGATCCTATGGCTACACCTTC
CASSQGSPRQGSYGYTF
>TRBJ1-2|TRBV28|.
TGTGCCAGCGGCGGTGTAGACCACTATGGCTACACCTTC
CASGGVDHYGYTF
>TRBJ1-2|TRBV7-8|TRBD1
TGTGCCAGCAGCTTAGCTGGGACAGGGGCCGGATCACCCCGCTATGGCTACACCTTC
CASSLAGTGAGSPRYGYTF
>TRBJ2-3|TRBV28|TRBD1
TGTGCCAGCAGCCCCGGGACAGGGAGCACAGATACGCAGTATTTT
CASSPGTGSTDTQYF
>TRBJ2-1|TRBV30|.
TGTGCCTGGAGTCAGGGACTCACCTCGGAGCAGTTCTTC
CAWSQGLTSEQFF
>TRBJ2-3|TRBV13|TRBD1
TGTGCCAGCAGCTTAGAGGGACAGGGGCTATCGCAGTATTTT
CASSLEGQGLSQYF
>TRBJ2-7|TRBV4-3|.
TGCGCCAGCAGCCTTGAGTCAGGGGATGGTTACGAGCAGTACTTC
CASSLESGDGYEQYF
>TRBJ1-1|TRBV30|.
TGTGCCTGGGGGCGGACGGGACAATTAACTTTCTTT
CAWGRTGQLTFF
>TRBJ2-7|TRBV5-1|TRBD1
TGCGCCAGCAGCCCGCCCGGGACAGGGGAGCCCTACGAGCAGTACTTC
CASSPPGTGEPYEQYF
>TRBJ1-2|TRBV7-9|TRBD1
TGTGCCAGCAGCTCGGCGACAGGGCGCGGCTACACCTTC
CASSSATGRGYTF
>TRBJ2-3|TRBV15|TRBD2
TGTGCCACCGCTACTAGCGGGGGGGCGGATACGCAGTATTTT
CATATSGGADTQYF
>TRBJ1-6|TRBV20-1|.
TGCAGTGCTAGTTTTAGGACCTCAGATTCACCCCTCCACTTT
CSASFRTSDSPLHF
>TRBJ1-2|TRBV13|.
TGTGCCAGCAGCTTAAGCGGGATGCTTGGGTCCGGCTACACCTTC
CASSLSGMLGSGYTF
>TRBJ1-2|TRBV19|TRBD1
TGTGCCAGTAGTACTCTACAGGGGGCCGGCTATGGCTACACCTTC
CASSTLQGAGYGYTF
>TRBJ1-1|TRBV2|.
TGTGCCAGCAGTGACCAGGGAGTTACGGCTTTCTTT
CASSDQGVTAFF
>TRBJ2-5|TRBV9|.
TGTGCCAGCAGCGTAGGCGGTCAGTGGGAGACCCAGTACTTC
CASSVGGQWETQYF
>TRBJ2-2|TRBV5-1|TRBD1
TGCGCCAGCAGCTACAGGGGACCCACCGGGGAGCTGTTTTTT
CASSYRGPTGELFF
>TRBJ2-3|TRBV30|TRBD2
TGTGCCTGGAGCCCAGGCTGGGTAGCGGGGCCCCGGGATACGCAGTATTTT
CAWSPGWVAGPRDTQYF
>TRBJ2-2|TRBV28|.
TGTGCCAGCAGTTCCCCCATATTGAGGGCGACGAACACCGGGGAGCTGTTTTTT
CASSSPILRATNTGELFF